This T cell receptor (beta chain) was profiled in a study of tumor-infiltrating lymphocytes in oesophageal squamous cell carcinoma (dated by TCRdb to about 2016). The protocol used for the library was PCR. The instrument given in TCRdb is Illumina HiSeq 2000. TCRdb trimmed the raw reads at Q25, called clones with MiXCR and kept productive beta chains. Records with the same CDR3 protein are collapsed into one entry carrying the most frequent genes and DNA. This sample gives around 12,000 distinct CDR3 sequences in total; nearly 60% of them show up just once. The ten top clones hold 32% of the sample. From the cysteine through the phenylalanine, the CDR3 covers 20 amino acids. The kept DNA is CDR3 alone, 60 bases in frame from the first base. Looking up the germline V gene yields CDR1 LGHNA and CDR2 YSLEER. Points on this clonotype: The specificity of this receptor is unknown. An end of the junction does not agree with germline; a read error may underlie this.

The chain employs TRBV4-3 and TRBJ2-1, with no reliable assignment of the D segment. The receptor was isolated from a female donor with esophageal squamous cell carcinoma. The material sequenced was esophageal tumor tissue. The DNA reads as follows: TGCGCCAGCAGACAAGAGGTTAACAAGGGATATTCCCGACCCTACAATGAGCAGTTCTTC. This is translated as CASRQEVNKGYSRPYNEQFF.